The 19 T cell receptor beta chains in this list originate from one sample, sequenced in a study of blood T cell repertoires in COVID-19. Method: immunoSEQ multiplex PCR; TCRdb's copy keeps in-frame clones and lacks some. The sample lists roughly 300,000 clones, roughly 85% occurring once. Sequenced input: peripheral blood. Every receptor here comes from a human donor in a cohort sampled during active COVID-19.

V gene TRBV5-1 combines with J gene TRBJ1-3; a weak D match, TRBD1 (6 bases). Trimming cost V 5 bases and J 8 bases, with 11 bases left between them. Germline V gene sequence: CDR1 SGHRS, CDR2 YFSETQ. This CDR3 has 12 residues. Written as DNA, the CDR3 is TGCGCCAGCAGTCAGGGGAGGGACACCATATATTTT. This sequence encodes CASSQGRDTIYF.

The chain is built from TRBV7-9 and TRBJ1-1, with TRBD1 matching 7 bases. Germline-derived CDR1 and CDR2 are SEHNR and FQNEAQ (reference sequence). V was pared by 4 bases and J by 4 bases, with 12 bases of the junction left unmatched. The CDR3 totals 16 residues. The CDR3, as DNA: TGTGCCAGCAGCTCCCGGGACAAGGGGGCGCGCACTGAAGCTTTCTTT. It yields the protein CASSSRDKGARTEAFF.

This chain joins TRBV2 and TRBJ2-1; 12 nucleotides match TRBD2. The CDR3 has 15 amino acids. Germline CDR1 is SNHLY and CDR2 is FYNNEI. With 5 bases clipped from V and 3 bases from J, the junction kept 2 bases outside the gene matches. The CDR3: CASSLAGGHYNEQFF. For the CDR3, the DNA is TGTGCCAGCAGTCTAGCGGGGGGGCACTACAATGAGCAGTTCTTC.

This clone was counted at least ten times. The chain's CDR3 is CASRQQGMSEAFF. The CDR3 nucleotides read TGTGCCAGCAGACAACAGGGGATGTCTGAAGCTTTCTTT. The chain has TRBV27 and TRBJ1-1; 7 bases map to TRBD1. CDR1 and CDR2 (germline): MNHEY, SMNVEV (reference sequence). The CDR3 has 13 residues. V was pared by 6 bases and J by 6 bases, with 7 bases of the junction left unmatched.

The chain is built from TRBV24-1 and TRBJ2-2; 7 bases agree with TRBD1. With V trimmed by 6 bases and J by 4 bases, 4 bases remained unmatched. Germline CDR1 KGHDR, CDR2 SFDVKD. The CDR3 totals 14 residues. The CDR3 sequence: CATSRPGGTGELFF. The CDR3 region has the DNA TGTGCCACCAGTCGGCCAGGGGGCACCGGGGAGCTGTTTTTT.

The chain is built from TRBV5-1 and TRBJ2-6; a possible D gene is TRBD1 (6 bases). The CDR3 consists of 19 residues. Germline V gives CDR1 SGHRS, CDR2 YFSETQ. Trimming pared 4 bases from V and 0 bases from J, leaving 20 bases between. The CDR3 region is CASSVSTGTPYSGANVLTF. The CDR3 DNA reads TGCGCCAGCAGCGTATCCACCGGGACACCCTACTCTGGGGCCAACGTCCTGACTTTC.

This clone appeared once. CDR3 amino acids: CATSDAGTSSYEQYF. CDR3 coding DNA: TGTGCCACCAGTGATGCAGGGACAAGCTCCTACGAGCAGTACTTC. V is TRBV24-1 and J is TRBJ2-7, with D tentatively TRBD1 (6 bases). This CDR3 spans 15 amino acids. Germline loops: CDR1 KGHDR, CDR2 SFDVKD. V lost 3 bases to trimming and J lost 0 bases, with 11 bases between them.

Written as DNA, the CDR3 is TGTGCCACCAGTGCCGGACAGGGGAGCGCTTTCTTT. Protein product: CATSAGQGSAFF. The rearrangement joins TRBV24-1 to TRBJ1-1; TRBD1 agrees at 9 bases. With 5 bases clipped from V and 11 bases from J, the junction kept 5 bases outside the gene matches. The CDR3 has 12 amino acids. In germline, CDR1 is KGHDR, CDR2 SFDVKD.

V is TRBV30 and J is TRBJ1-5; D is ambiguous. Germline V gives CDR1 GTSNPN, CDR2 SVGIG (reference sequence). V was clipped by 0 bases and J by 6 bases, with 6 bases between them. CDR3 length: 12 amino acids. CDR3 loop: CAWSVLGQPQHF. The CDR3 DNA reads as TGTGCCTGGAGTGTCCTCGGTCAGCCCCAGCATTTT.

The genes are TRBV19 and TRBJ2-3, with D tentatively TRBD2 (6 bases). This CDR3 spans 15 amino acids. Trimming took 6 bases from V and 0 from J, leaving 13 bases between them. CDR1 and CDR2 (germline): LNHDA, SQIVND (reference sequence). CDR3 DNA: TGTGCCAGTAGATTCCGGGGGTCTAGCACAGATACGCAGTATTTT. Translation: CASRFRGSSTDTQYF.

This clone was observed once. A read error may account for a junction end that differs from germline. The chain has TRBV6-1 and TRBJ1-5; TRBD1 matches 7 bases. This CDR3 contains 13 residues. Germline lookup yields CDR1 MNHNS and CDR2 SASEGT. The CDR3 coding sequence is TGTGCCAGCAGAGAAGGGGGCGATCAGCCCCAGCATTTT. Encoded protein: CASREGGDQPQHF.

This clone appeared a single time. The J gene is TRBJ1-2, the V gene TRBV3-1 (or the pseudogene TRBV3-2); D is ambiguous. Germline-derived CDR1 and CDR2 are LGHDT and YNNKEL (reference sequence). The CDR3 sequence is 12 residues long. V lost 4 bases, J lost 0 bases, and 3 bases lay in between. CDR3 sequence reads: CASSPSNYGYTF. The CDR3 nucleotides are TGTGCCAGCAGCCCATCTAACTATGGCTACACCTTC.

The V gene is TRBV5-1, the J gene TRBJ2-3, with D unclear. Germline assignment: CDR1 SGHRS and CDR2 YFSETQ. The CDR3 is 13 amino acids. Deletions cut 0 bases from V and 5 bases from J, with 7 bases between. As DNA, the CDR3 is TGCGCCAGCAGCTTGGCCGCGTTAGATACGCAGTATTTT. Its translation is CASSLAALDTQYF.

The chain recombines TRBV5-1 with TRBJ2-2; 7 bases align to TRBD2. V lost 5 bases and J lost 4; bases outside the gene matches: 8. This CDR3 has 15 amino acids. Germline loops: CDR1 SGHRS, CDR2 YFSETQ. This CDR3 reads CASRLATLGTGELFF. The CDR3 DNA reads as TGCGCCAGCAGACTAGCGACCTTGGGCACCGGGGAGCTGTTTTTT.

The V and J genes are TRBV19 and TRBJ1-2; no definite D call. Per germline, CDR1 LNHDA and CDR2 SQIVND (reference sequence). The CDR3 is made up of 13 amino acids. V was cut by 0 bases and J by 8 bases, with 10 bases left in between. In nucleotides, the CDR3 is TGTGCCAGTAGTATAGAGCAAAGGGAGGGCTACACCTTC. It is translated as CASSIEQREGYTF.

The chain couples TRBV7-3 to TRBJ2-1, with D unresolved. From germline, CDR1 is SGHTA and CDR2 FQGTGA. This CDR3 has 19 amino acids. Between the trimmed V and J ends, which lost 5 bases and 0 bases, there was a span of 23 bases. CDR3 protein: CASSPSSISALISYNEQFF. In DNA form, the CDR3 reads TGTGCCAGCAGCCCCTCTTCGATCTCCGCGTTAATCTCCTACAATGAGCAGTTCTTC.

The rearrangement links TRBV5-1 to TRBJ1-1; D gene ambiguous. The CDR3 contains 14 residues. Deletions cut 0 bases from V and 1 base from J, with 7 bases between. The germline CDR1 and CDR2 sequences are SGHRS and YFSETQ. CDR3 bases: TGCGCCAGCAGCTTGGATAACTGGAACACTGAAGCTTTCTTT. This encodes CASSLDNWNTEAFF.

This clone was recorded once. V usage is TRBV10-2 and J usage is TRBJ1-2; tentative D call: TRBD1 (5 bases). The germline gives CDR1 WSHSY, CDR2 SAAADI. The CDR3 runs to 14 residues. Trimming took off 2 bases at V and 7 bases at J, with 14 bases between the two ends. The CDR3, as DNA: TGCGCCAGCAGTGAGGCCCAGGGATCACTTGGCTACACCTTC. It codes for CASSEAQGSLGYTF.

The genes are TRBV6-5 and TRBJ1-1; 8 nucleotides agree with TRBD1. CDR3 length: 13 amino acids. Per the germline V gene, CDR1 is MNHEY and CDR2 is SVGAGI. Germline trimming cut 6 bases from V and 6 bases from J; bases unmatched to any gene: 6. The DNA of the CDR3 is TGTGCCAGCAGCCTACAGGGGGGCCCTGAAGCTTTCTTT. Residues: CASSLQGGPEAFF.